The rows below give T cell receptor beta chains drawn from one sample of a study of blood T cell repertoires in COVID-19. Data came from immunoSEQ multiplex PCR; TCRdb stores just in-frame clones and leaves some out. The sample records about 360,000 clones, 86% being singletons. Sequenced input: peripheral blood. These receptors were obtained from a woman aged 60-70 years with COVID-19, enrolled during active disease. CDR3s include the opening cysteine and the closing phenylalanine or tryptophan. A D gene is named only where the DNA matches it firmly. Not all rows give a size; the values are once, few, many and, for expanded clones, a class.

clone_size d_call j_call v_call cdr3_length cdr3_nt cdr3_aa
NA TRBD1 TRBJ1-2 TRBV4-1 15 TGCGCCAGCAGCCAAACACAGGGGGAGGGCTATGGCTACACCTTC CASSQTQGEGYGYTF
few NA TRBJ1-2 TRBV9 14 TGTGCCAGCAGCGTAGAAGCAGGGCTCTATGGCTACACCTTC CASSVEAGLYGYTF
NA TRBD1 TRBJ2-1 TRBV19 14 TGTGCCAGTAGAAAACAGGGGGCTACTTATGAGCAGTTCTTC CASRKQGATYEQFF
NA NA TRBJ2-5 TRBV7-2 13 TGTGCCAGCACCTTCCCGGGATTCTTAGCCCAGTACTTC CASTFPGFLAQYF
NA TRBD1 TRBJ2-2 TRBV9 15 TGTGCCAGCAGCCCCCGACAGGGGGACACCGGGGAGCTGTTTTTT CASSPRQGDTGELFF
NA TRBD1 TRBJ1-1 TRBV15 14 TGTGCCACCAGCAGTTGGACAGGGCAAACTGAAGCTTTCTTT CATSSWTGQTEAFF
NA NA TRBJ1-2 TRBV5-6 12 TGTGCCAGCAGCTCAGGGCTGAATGGCTACACCTTC CASSSGLNGYTF
few NA TRBJ2-7 TRBV7-3 14 TGTGCCAGCAGCTTAGGCCCGGGATCCTACGAGCAGTACTTC CASSLGPGSYEQYF
NA TRBD1 TRBJ1-2 TRBV6-2/TRBV6-3 14 TGTGCCAGCAGTCGAGGGGACAGGTACTATGGCTACACCTTC CASSRGDRYYGYTF
NA NA TRBJ1-5 TRBV6-1 15 TGTGCCAGCAGTGAAGAGCAGGGCTGGGATCAGCCCCAGCATTTT CASSEEQGWDQPQHF
NA NA TRBJ1-1 TRBV11-3 16 TGTGCCAGCTCATGGGGGCAGGGTGAAACGAACACTGAAGCTTTCTTT CASSWGQGETNTEAFF
NA NA TRBJ2-6 TRBV9 15 TGTGCCAGCAGCGTCCCCGGGGCTGGGGCCAACGTCCTGACTTTC CASSVPGAGANVLTF
NA NA TRBJ1-4 TRBV4-2 16 TGTGCCAGCAGCCAAGATGGGGGGGCCTCAAATGAAAAACTGTTTTTT CASSQDGGASNEKLFF
NA NA TRBJ1-1 TRBV27 20 TGTGCCAGCAGTTTATCTTTCCGTACCCTCTTGTTGGGGGGAAACACTGAAGCTTTCTTT CASSLSFRTLLLGGNTEAFF
NA TRBD1 TRBJ1-2 TRBV27 16 TGTGCCAGCAGTTTAAAGACAGGGTTGGACTACTATGGCTACACCTTC CASSLKTGLDYYGYTF
NA NA TRBJ2-7 TRBV11-2 13 TGTGCCAGCAGCTTAGTGACAATCCACGAGCAGTACTTC CASSLVTIHEQYF
NA TRBD2 TRBJ2-7 TRBV7-8 16 TGTGCCAGCAGCCCCCGACTAGCGGGGAACTCCTACGAGCAGTACTTC CASSPRLAGNSYEQYF
few NA TRBJ1-3 TRBV12-5 17 TGTGCTAGTGGTTTCCCCTCGGACAGAGCCTCTGGAAACACCATATATTTT CASGFPSDRASGNTIYF
NA NA TRBJ2-5 TRBV30 14 TGTGCCTGGTCCTTGGGGGGACCTCGAGAGACCCAGTACTTC CAWSLGGPRETQYF
NA TRBD1 TRBJ2-2 TRBV5-1 14 TGCGCCAGCAGCCTGGGGACAGGAGTCGGGGAGCTGTTTTTT CASSLGTGVGELFF
NA TRBD1 TRBJ2-7 TRBV7-6 15 TGTGCCAGCAGCCTCGGACAGGGCGACACCTACGAGCAGTACTTC CASSLGQGDTYEQYF
NA NA TRBJ1-5 TRBV20-1 11 TGCAGTGCTAATACAGCCTCAACCCAGCATTTT CSANTASTQHF
NA NA TRBJ1-3 TRBV9 13 TGTGCCAGCAGCGAGGGGGAGGGAAACACCATATATTTT CASSEGEGNTIYF
NA TRBD1 TRBJ2-4 TRBV5-1 14 TGCGCCAGCAGCCCCGGACAGGGTGGTAACATTCAGTACTTC CASSPGQGGNIQYF
few TRBD2 TRBJ2-5 TRBV5-1 16 TGCGCCAGCAGCGTAATGACTAGCGGGACTCAAGAGACCCAGTACTTC CASSVMTSGTQETQYF
NA NA TRBJ2-5 TRBV11-2 14 TGTGCCAGCAGCCGAAGACGGGTACAAGAGACCCAGTACTTC CASSRRRVQETQYF
once NA TRBJ2-2 TRBV9 14 TGTGCCAGCAACCCACACCCAGAAACCGGGGAGCTGTTTTTT CASNPHPETGELFF